This TCR beta chain was profiled in a study of shared T cell receptors in the human thymus (dated by TCRdb to 2020 to 2023). As for the study more broadly: The study investigated the way shared, self-reactive T-cell receptor alpha chains are produced in the human thymus.

For this clone: No cognate antigen has been identified for it. No base quality information exists; no much larger clone differs at one position.

The method behind the library was the immunoSEQ multiplex PCR assay. Held by TCRdb, this immuneACCESS table contains in-frame sequences only and omits some clones. Under half of the omission traces to an unresolved V gene where checked; the cause of the rest is unknown. This sample comprises roughly 660,000 clones, roughly 90% of them detected only once. The ten largest clones take up 0.01% of the sample. This sample was also put to use in a study of human thymus T cells. In that second paper, the authors write: Immunologically healthy infants undergoing open corrective cardiac surgery for congenital heart defects in Finland were used as donors. The thymus tissue came from surgical resects taken out during corrective cardiac surgery. V and J gene segment usage appeared biased in both thymic and peripheral blood repertoires. The related research reported highly overlapping thymic TCR repertoires among unrelated individuals. The study used under 10 infant thymus samples plus four related peripheral blood samples to characterize TCR alpha and beta repertoires. The cohort included about 6 male and a couple of female infants, with donor ages spanning 7 to 244 days. After being mechanically released from the tissue, thymocytes were kept at -70 degrees C in pellets of 10-30 million cells. Genomic DNA was extracted from frozen cell pellets with a QIAsymphony instrument. The immunoSEQ multiplex PCR assay was used to amplify the TCRB and TCRAD loci from a standardized amount of quality-controlled genomic DNA. The amplicons covered the V(D)J region and were long enough to include the CDR3 and to identify the V and J genes. The amplicons were sequenced on an Illumina platform via the commercial immunoSEQ service. Corrections for primer bias and sequencing errors followed previously described methods, while TCRAD and TCRB definitions were based on the IMGT database. Analysis of the repertoires was done with immunoSEQ Analyzer 3.0 and VDJTools and included basic statistics, V/J segment usage, diversity estimates, rarefaction and pairwise overlap. To estimate diversity, the Chao1, ChaoE, Efron-Thisted, Shannon and inverse Simpson indices were applied, and diversity was also estimated on datasets down-sampled to the smallest sample. Repertoire overlap was determined by strict matching of CDR3 nucleotide sequence, V gene and J gene, and Jaccard-based multidimensional scaling clustering was applied. On average, around 810,000 unique TCRB clonotypes were obtained from thymus samples, compared with 80,000 to 85,000 from blood samples.

The sequence was collected from a boy under three years old with a congenital heart defect. Donor details come from another sample of the same person, matched by shared clones. The material sequenced was thymocytes.

The CDR3 protein is CASSASGTAYEQYF. The sequenced DNA is TGTGCCAGCAGTGCTTCCGGGACAGCTTACGAGCAGTACTTC. The rearrangement joined TRBV6-1 to TRBJ2-7; 7 nucleotides in the junction match TRBD1. CDR1 and CDR2 (MNHNS, SASEGT) derive from the germline V gene. Here V drops 4 bases and J drops 4 bases, and the junction holds 7 bases not matched to any gene. The CDR3 measures 14 amino acids from cysteine to phenylalanine. Only the CDR3 portion is preserved as DNA: 42 bases, with reading frame beginning at the first base.